The entry that follows covers one T cell receptor (beta chain) sequence. In the original workflow: Amplified reference gene primers provided the basis for estimating nucleated cell counts. Assay: immunoSEQ multiplex PCR; the TCRdb copy retains only in-frame clones and omits some. V and J calls and clone size are given by that table; D and trimming were obtained from the DNA. The table lists about 410,000 clones, about nine tenths of them singletons. The CDR3 is 12 amino acids. Trimming cost V 5 bases and J 5 bases, with 9 bases left between them. Germline loops: CDR1 SGHAT, CDR2 FQNNGV. The data are from a study of blood T cell repertoires in COVID-19. Across the whole study: Samples of COVID-19 (acute and convalescent) were obtained from the United States, Italy and Spain.

Seattle patient enrollment occurred during active infection, with longitudinal follow-up thereafter. The receptor was isolated from a woman between 40 and 55 years old with COVID-19, enrolled during active disease. Sequencing was performed on peripheral blood. The chain links TRBV11-2 to TRBJ1-2, with D possibly being TRBD1 (5 bases). The CDR3 here is CASSEQGYGYTF. CDR3 nucleotides: TGTGCCAGCAGCGAGCAGGGATATGGCTACACCTTC.